The TCR beta chain under discussion was sequenced for a study of patients and donors after allogeneic stem cell transplantation. The CDR3 spans 13 residues. Germline V lookup: CDR1 SGHDT, CDR2 YYEEEE. V was clipped by 5 bases and J by 7 bases, with 13 bases between them. TCRdb re-called the RT-PCR reads through MiXCR, storing one row per CDR3 protein. Of 70,000 to 85,000 distinct CDR3 sequences detected, about 30% appear once; the ten largest clones hold around a quarter. The chain uses TRBV5-6 and TRBJ1-5, with unresolved D. Specimen: blood, either unsorted or a sorted T cell fraction (not recorded which). The receptor was derived from a human donor who was either an allogeneic HSCT recipient or a stem cell or donor lymphocyte infusion donor (not recorded which). It is not recorded whose cells these are; they may come from a transplant donor. The CDR3 DNA is TGTGCCAGCAGTTACGGGGAGTACCAGCCCCAGCATTTT. Translation gives CASSYGEYQPQHF.